The clone carrying this T cell receptor beta chain was detected ten times or more. What it binds is not known. The diagnosis was founded upon clinical symptoms, serum thyroxine, TRAb, thyroid ultrasound and orbital computed tomography. This entry belongs to a study of Graves' ophthalmopathy and Graves' hyperthyroidism. The CDR3 spans 14 residues. V shed 4 bases and J shed 3 bases, with 13 bases lying between them. The germline V gene has CDR1 SGHTA and CDR2 FQGNSA. Study-wide results and caveats: Among thyroid clonotypes expanded above 0.001 frequency, most also appeared in blood.

TCR beta CDR3 amplification used RNA transcripts. Second-round multiplex PCR came after first-round RT-PCR with HTBI primers. TCRdb called the multiplex PCR reads again in MiXCR, with one record for every CDR3 protein. Here the sample spans about 1.2 million distinct CDR3 sequences, about 35% being singletons. The chain uses TRBV7-2 and TRBJ2-7, with D uncertain. The material sequenced was peripheral blood or thyroid tissue (not recorded which). The receptor was derived from an adult man with Graves' hyperthyroidism. Here the CDR3 reads CASSYGFFDYEQYF. The CDR3 DNA is TGTGCCAGCAGCTATGGGTTCTTCGACTACGAGCAGTACTTC.